A selection of T cell receptor beta chains follows, all from one sample in a study of T cell changes during pregnancy in multiple sclerosis. Clones were sequenced by immunoSEQ multiplex PCR, and TCRdb holds only the in-frame ones, with some missing. This sample has around 57,000 clones; about 92% occur once, and the top ten carry approximately 0.15%. The material sequenced was CD4+ T cells from peripheral blood mononuclear cells, taken after pregnancy. The receptors originated from a female donor in good health, enrolled as a control in a pregnancy study. Both conserved end residues are part of each CDR3. Each record gives: CDR3 length, D gene, V gene, clone size, J gene, CDR3 DNA, CDR3 protein. The D gene is left open where the match is weak. Size is stated for part of the rows, as once, few or many counts, or as a class when the clone is expanded.

14	.	TRBV11-1	once	TRBJ1-1	TGTGCCAGCAGCGTCCGGGGGGTAGAGACTGAAGCTTTCTTT	CASSVRGVETEAFF
11	.	TRBV7-9	.	TRBJ1-4	TGTGCCAGCAGACAGACAGAAGGACTGTTTTTT	CASRQTEGLFF
14	TRBD1	TRBV2	once	TRBJ2-7	TGTGCCAGCTCCTCAGGGGGTCAATCCTACGAGCAGTACTTC	CASSSGGQSYEQYF
14	.	TRBV6-5	.	TRBJ1-3	TGTGCCAGCAGTCCCGAGGGGGTCGGAAACACCATATATTTT	CASSPEGVGNTIYF
13	.	TRBV6-5	.	TRBJ2-7	TGTGCCAGCAGACTCGCCGGGACACGCGAGCAGTACTTC	CASRLAGTREQYF
12	.	TRBV30	.	TRBJ1-2	TGTGCCTGGGCAAGGGACACCTATGGCTACACCTTC	CAWARDTYGYTF
15	TRBD1	TRBV7-2	once	TRBJ1-4	TGTGCCAGCAGCTTAGGGGTCGGGACAGACTTAAAACTGTTTTTT	CASSLGVGTDLKLFF
13	.	TRBV7-9	once	TRBJ2-5	TGTGCCAGCAGCTCAGGTCTGGAAGAGACCCAGTACTTC	CASSSGLEETQYF
12	TRBD1	TRBV2	.	TRBJ2-7	TGTGCCAGCAGTCCGACAGGGTACGAGCAGTACTTC	CASSPTGYEQYF
14	TRBD1	TRBV6-5	.	TRBJ2-7	TGTGCCAGCAGTCGCAGGGGGAACTCCTACGAGCAGTACTTC	CASSRRGNSYEQYF
17	.	TRBV4-3	.	TRBJ2-1	TGCGCCAGCAGCCAAGGCGTTGGAGGGGCAGGGGGTCGGGAGCAGTTCTTC	CASSQGVGGAGGREQFF
16	TRBD2	TRBV5-4	.	TRBJ2-7	TGTGCCAGCAGCCCCGGGGGGCTAGCGGGATCCTACGAGCAGTACTTC	CASSPGGLAGSYEQYF
15	TRBD2	TRBV7-3	.	TRBJ2-1	TGTGCCAGCAGCTTAGGGACTAGCGGTTCTGATGAGCAGTTCTTC	CASSLGTSGSDEQFF
13	.	TRBV9	.	TRBJ1-5	TGTGCCAGCAGCGTAGCTATGAGCCAGCCCCAGCATTTT	CASSVAMSQPQHF
15	.	TRBV4-1	.	TRBJ1-3	TGCGCCAGCAGCCAAGACGTGAGGGCGGCGGACACCATATATTTT	CASSQDVRAADTIYF
12	.	TRBV19	.	TRBJ1-5	TGTGCCAGTAGTATCTCGAATCAGCCCCAGCATTTT	CASSISNQPQHF